The next 17 T cell receptor beta chains were all read from a single sample in a study of cytomegalovirus exposure and HLA in healthy donors. It was with 60 Vbeta and 13 Jbeta primers that the PCR ran. Libraries were prepared by immunoSEQ multiplex PCR; TCRdb keeps only in-frame clonotypes and omits some of them. The sample contains 150,000 to 180,000 clones, 60% to 80% of which appear only once. The sequenced material came from PBMCs. These receptors came from a man younger than 40 in good health and CMV-seropositive.

The chain uses TRBV28 and TRBJ2-7; TRBD1 aligns across 8 bases. CDR1 is MDHEN and CDR2 is SYDVKM in the germline V gene. J gave up 6 bases and V 3 bases, and 7 bases lay outside the gene matches. The CDR3 is 14 amino acids. CDR3 region: CASSLSQGAGEQYF. The CDR3 DNA sequence: TGTGCCAGCAGTTTGTCGCAGGGGGCGGGCGAGCAGTACTTC.

The chain couples TRBV7-2 to TRBJ2-1; 7 positions match TRBD2. The CDR3 runs 12 residues. Germline V gene lookup returns CDR1 SGHTA and CDR2 FQGNSA. After removal of 8 bases from V and 9 bases from J, the junction contained 7 bases not matched to a gene. CDR3 nucleotide sequence: TGTGCCAGCGGCACAAGCGGGATTGAGCAGTTCTTC. Amino acid sequence: CASGTSGIEQFF. The full variable domain, with the rest looked up from reference TRBV7-2 and TRBJ2-1, is GAGVSQSPSNKVTEKGKDVELRCDPISGHTALYWYRQSLGQGLEFLIYFQGNSAPDKSGLPSDRFSAERTGGSVSTLTIQRTQQEDSAVYLCASGTSGIEQFFGPGTRLTVL.

The chain carries TRBV7-3 and TRBJ2-3, with no clear D. CDR3 size: 13 residues. Germline CDR1 SGHTA, CDR2 FQGTGA. V was clipped by 1 base and J by 4 bases, with 6 bases between them. The CDR3 DNA sequence: TGTGCCAGCAGCTTAAACGGTCCAGATACGCAGTATTTT. This sequence encodes CASSLNGPDTQYF.

This clone has only one observation. Here the CDR3 DNA reads TGTGCCACCAGCACCGGTGGGACAGGGATGAACATTCAGTACTTC. Its protein product is CATSTGGTGMNIQYF. The genes are TRBV15 and TRBJ2-4; 9 bases are a match to TRBD1. CDR1 and CDR2 (germline): LNHNV, YYDKDF (reference sequence). CDR3 length equals 15 residues. The trim removed 4 bases at V and 7 bases at J, leaving 8 bases unmatched.

The genes are TRBV4-1 and TRBJ2-1, with 8 bases aligning to TRBD2. Germline V lookup: CDR1 MGHRA, CDR2 YSYEKL. The CDR3 is made up of 20 amino acids. V was pared by 0 bases and J by 8 bases, with 21 bases of the junction left unmatched. In DNA, the CDR3 is TGCGCCAGCAGCCAAGATTCCCCCCTCCTTATAACGGGAGGGACATATGAGCAGTTCTTC. Protein: CASSQDSPLLITGGTYEQFF.

This clone was picked up a small number of times. The chain employs TRBV5-4 and TRBJ1-1, with 10 bases aligning to TRBD1. Germline V gene lookup returns CDR1 SGHNT and CDR2 YYREEE (reference sequence). The V segment lost 3 bases and the J segment 3 bases; nucleotides outside the gene matches: 8. This CDR3 spans 16 amino acids. The DNA for the CDR3 is TGTGCCAGCAGCTGGGAAGGGGACAGGGGAGACACTGAAGCTTTCTTT. Its protein is CASSWEGDRGDTEAFF.

The rearrangement joins TRBV9 to TRBJ2-1, with D tentatively TRBD2 (6 bases). V shed 3 bases and J shed 7 bases, with 11 bases lying between them. Germline V gene lookup returns CDR1 SGDLS and CDR2 YYNGEE. This CDR3 is 13 amino acids long. The CDR3 spells CASSASVSNEQFF. DNA for the CDR3: TGTGCCAGCAGCGCTAGCGTTAGTAATGAGCAGTTCTTC.

V and J are TRBV7-6 and TRBJ2-2; 9 bases line up with TRBD2. The CDR3 sequence is 17 residues long. Germline CDR1 and CDR2: SGHVS and FNYEAQ. After removal of 2 bases from V and 4 bases from J, the junction contained 8 bases not matched to a gene. The CDR3 reads CASSLPAGGRRTGELFF. CDR3 in DNA: TGTGCCAGCAGCTTACCAGCGGGAGGCCGTCGCACCGGGGAGCTGTTTTTT.

This clone turned up a few times. The chain links TRBV25-1 to TRBJ1-5; D is uncertain. The CDR3 sequence is 14 residues long. Germline CDR1 and CDR2: MGHDK and SYGVNS. With 3 bases removed from V and 1 base from J, the gap between germline ends came to 7 bases. Here the CDR3 reads CASSDKQSNQPQHF. The DNA for the CDR3 is TGTGCCAGCAGTGACAAACAAAGCAATCAGCCCCAGCATTTT. Full variable domain (missing parts from reference TRBV25-1 and TRBJ1-5): EADIYQTPRYLVIGTGKKITLECSQTMGHDKMYWYQQDPGMELHLIHYSYGVNSTEKGDLSSESTVSRIRTEHFPLTLESARPSHTSQYLCASSDKQSNQPQHFGDGTRLSIL.

J is TRBJ2-5 and V is TRBV9; 8 positions agree with TRBD2. V shed 0 bases and J 2 bases; nucleotides not matched to a gene: 3. The length of the CDR3 is 15 residues. The germline CDR1 and CDR2 sequences are SGDLS and YYNGEE. The CDR3 nucleotides are TGTGCCAGCAGCGTAGTCGGGAGGGAACAAGAGACCCAGTACTTC. As protein: CASSVVGREQETQYF.

V usage is TRBV7-9 and J usage is TRBJ1-1; D is uncertain. Trimming left V 5 bases short and J 3 bases short, with 7 bases between. The CDR3 is made up of 12 amino acids. Germline V CDR1 and CDR2: SEHNR, FQNEAQ (reference sequence). The CDR3 reads CASSPRDTEAFF. The CDR3 DNA sequence: TGTGCCAGCAGCCCTCGGGACACTGAAGCTTTCTTT.

The V and J genes are TRBV5-1 and TRBJ2-3, with 7 bases that match TRBD1. Germline values: CDR1 SGHRS, CDR2 YFSETQ. CDR3 length: 15 residues. Trimming took 4 bases from V and 4 from J; bases not matched to a gene: 9. CDR3 residues: CASSRQGKVADTQYF. CDR3 DNA sequence: TGCGCCAGCAGCCGACAGGGTAAGGTGGCAGATACGCAGTATTTT.

V and J are TRBV2 and TRBJ1-5; D is perhaps TRBD1 (5 bases). Germline V lookup: CDR1 SNHLY, CDR2 FYNNEI. CDR3 length equals 13 residues. The V end was cut by 2 bases, the J end by 6 bases, with 8 bases between. This chain's CDR3 is CASSERGTQPQHF. The CDR3 region has the DNA TGTGCCAGCAGTGAACGGGGGACTCAGCCCCAGCATTTT. Looking up the rest from reference TRBV2 and TRBJ1-5 gives the full variable domain: EPEVTQTPSHQVTQMGQEVILRCVPISNHLYFYWYRQILGQKVEFLVSFYNNEISEKSEIFDDQFSVERPDGSNFTLKIRSTKLEDSAMYFCASSERGTQPQHFGDGTRLSIL.

The rearrangement joins TRBV6-6 to TRBJ1-2; 7 nucleotides align to TRBD1. The junction had 8 bases not matched to a gene; V was cut back by 9 bases and J by 1 base. Germline lookup yields CDR1 MNHNY and CDR2 SVGAGI (reference sequence). There are 14 residues in the CDR3. CDR3 loop: CASSGQIFNYGYTF. The CDR3 DNA reads as TGTGCCAGTTCGGGACAGATTTTTAACTATGGCTACACCTTC.

This sequence joins TRBV15 and TRBJ1-6; no firm D call. There are 13 residues in the CDR3. Germline lookup yields CDR1 LNHNV and CDR2 YYDKDF (reference sequence). V lost 0 bases to trimming and J lost 10 bases, with 7 bases between them. CDR3 residues: CATSRELVSPLHF. As DNA, the CDR3 is TGTGCCACCAGCAGAGAACTCGTCTCACCCCTCCACTTT.

The chain links TRBV10-3 to TRBJ2-1; a weak D match, TRBD2 (5 bases). Germline-derived CDR1 and CDR2 are ENHRY and SYGVKD. This CDR3 spans 15 amino acids. V was cut by 4 bases and J by 2 bases, with 12 bases left in between. The CDR3 sequence is CAISAGKHPYNEQFF. The CDR3 DNA is TGTGCCATCAGTGCCGGGAAACACCCCTACAATGAGCAGTTCTTC.

V gene TRBV5-1 combines with J gene TRBJ2-7; no clear D. V lost 3 bases and J lost 0, with 7 bases in between. CDR3 length: 13 amino acids. Per germline, CDR1 SGHRS and CDR2 YFSETQ. The CDR3 is CASSSQYSYEQYF. CDR3 bases: TGCGCCAGCAGCTCCCAGTACTCCTACGAGCAGTACTTC.